This entry concerns a single T cell receptor (beta chain). This sample stems from a study of T cell changes during pregnancy in multiple sclerosis. The data were produced by immunoSEQ multiplex PCR, yet TCRdb's version contains in-frame clones alone and is incomplete. The data hold roughly 93,000 clones, with around 92% observed a single time. The V and J ends lost 0 bases and 5 bases, in that order; junction bases with no gene match: 8. The CDR3 totals 15 residues. Germline CDR1 reads SGDLS; CDR2 reads YYNGEE. This chain connects TRBV9 to TRBJ2-7; 7 nucleotides line up with TRBD1. This clonotype was sampled from a female donor in good health, enrolled as a control in a pregnancy study. Sequenced material: peripheral blood, taken after pregnancy. CDR3 region: CASSVAMGQPDEQYF. The CDR3, as DNA: TGTGCCAGCAGCGTAGCTATGGGACAGCCAGACGAGCAGTACTTC. The full variable domain, completed using reference TRBV9 and TRBJ2-7, is DSGVTQTPKHLITATGQRVTLRCSPRSGDLSVYWYQQSLDQGLQFLIQYYNGEERAKGNILERFSAQQFPDLHSELNLSSLELGDSALYFCASSVAMGQPDEQYFGPGTRLTVT.